These 13 T cell receptor beta chains originate from one sample sequenced in a study of T cells after yellow fever vaccination. TCRdb reprocessed the 5' RACE reads with MiXCR, giving one entry per CDR3 protein. The table lists 140,000 to 150,000 distinct CDR3 sequences, under 7% of them singletons, with under 0.7% in the top ten. This sample comprised CD4+ T cells sorted from PBMCs, obtained 10 days after the yellow fever booster vaccination. The origin of the receptors is a man aged 25 to 40 who received the YFV17D yellow fever vaccine.

The chain recombines TRBV3-1 with TRBJ2-1, with D possibly being TRBD1 (5 bases). CDR3 length: 15 amino acids. V shed 5 bases and J shed 12 bases, with 23 bases lying between them. The V gene's germline CDR1 is LGHDT and CDR2 YNNKEL (reference sequence). The CDR3 region has the DNA TGTGCCAGCAGCAACAGCCAAGGGGCGAGATCCTCGCAGTTCTTC. This translates into CASSNSQGARSSQFF.

This chain uses TRBV5-5 with TRBJ2-5; 7 positions agree with TRBD1. The CDR3 is made up of 14 amino acids. V lost 3 bases to trimming and J lost 2 bases; unmatched junction nucleotides: 4. Germline assignment: CDR1 SGHKS and CDR2 YYEKEE (reference sequence). The CDR3 nucleotides read TGTGCCAGCAGCTCTGACAGGGCTCAAGAGACCCAGTACTTC. Translation gives CASSSDRAQETQYF.

The genes are TRBV28 and TRBJ2-6; D may be TRBD2 (6 bases). This CDR3 comprises 18 residues. V lost 5 bases to trimming and J lost 1 base, with 18 bases between them. The germline V gene has CDR1 MDHEN and CDR2 SYDVKM. The CDR3 here is CASSGTGERTSGANVLTF. The CDR3 DNA is TGTGCCAGCAGTGGGACGGGAGAGCGGACGTCTGGGGCCAACGTCCTGACTTTC.

At least ten counts were recorded for this clonotype. This chain links TRBV5-1 with TRBJ2-1, with D maybe TRBD2 (6 bases). Germline CDR1 reads SGHRS; CDR2 reads YFSETQ. V lost 4 bases and J lost 6, with 11 bases in between. The CDR3 length is 13 residues. CDR3 DNA sequence: TGCGCCAGCAGCACCGGGACTGCCAATGAGCAGTTCTTC. Its translation: CASSTGTANEQFF.

This clonotype was counted at least ten times. The V call is TRBV20-1, the J call TRBJ2-3; 9 bases line up with TRBD2. The CDR3 has 14 residues. The ends lost 5 bases at V and 4 bases at J; junction bases unmatched: 7. Germline V gene data show CDR1 as DFQATT and CDR2 as SNEGSKA (reference sequence). This CDR3 is CSASSGGGADTQYF. In DNA, the CDR3 is TGCAGTGCTTCTAGCGGCGGGGGGGCAGATACGCAGTATTTT.

This chain links TRBV7-6 with TRBJ2-6; D gene uncertain. The CDR3 has 17 residues. CDR1 and CDR2 (germline): SGHVS, FNYEAQ. V lost 5 bases and J lost 4, with 18 bases in between. The CDR3 reads CASSPILGNPGANVLTF. CDR3 nucleotides: TGTGCCAGCAGCCCCATTTTGGGGAATCCAGGGGCCAACGTCCTGACTTTC.

Comment on this clonotype: A much larger clone differs by one base, so this may be a read error. This chain connects TRBV9 to TRBJ2-7; D unclear. The CDR3 extends over 11 amino acids. Germline CDR1 and CDR2: SGDLS and YYNGEE. The CDR3 here is CVSSVGYEQYF. The CDR3 region has the DNA TGTGTCAGCAGCGTCGGATACGAGCAGTACTTC.

Ten or more counts support this clonotype. The chain is built from TRBV5-1 and TRBJ2-3; tentative D call: TRBD1 (5 bases). The CDR3 runs 13 residues. V was trimmed by 2 bases and J by 3 bases, leaving 7 bases between them. CDR1 and CDR2 from the germline V gene are SGHRS and YFSETQ. The DNA of the CDR3 is TGCGCCAGCAGCTTTCAGGGAACAGATACGCAGTATTTT. Its translation: CASSFQGTDTQYF. The variable domain in full, completed from reference TRBV5-1 and TRBJ2-3, reads KAGVTQTPRYLIKTRGQQVTLSCSPISGHRSVSWYQQTPGQGLQFLFEYFSETQRNKGNFPGRFSGRQFSNSRSEMNVSTLELGDSALYLCASSFQGTDTQYFGPGTRLTVL.

At least ten counts were recorded for this clonotype. The CDR3 DNA sequence: TGCAGTGCTAGCGCTGGCAGGCCTCAGGATGAGCAGTTCTTC. Its translation is CSASAGRPQDEQFF. The chain carries TRBV20-1 and TRBJ2-1; D not certain. Deletions cut 3 bases from V and 8 bases from J, with 17 bases between. Germline values: CDR1 DFQATT, CDR2 SNEGSKA (reference sequence). This CDR3 is 14 amino acids long.

This clonotype showed up many times. This chain joins TRBV24-1 and TRBJ2-5; 9 nucleotides line up with TRBD1. The CDR3 has 17 amino acids. Looked up from germline, CDR1 is KGHDR and CDR2 is SFDVKD. J was trimmed by 5 bases and V by 4 bases; bases with no gene match: 13. The CDR3 coding sequence is TGTGCCACCAGTGAGGGACAGGGAAGGATGTCCCGGGAGACCCAGTACTTC. Translation gives CATSEGQGRMSRETQYF.

The chain employs TRBV7-2 and TRBJ2-4; 8 bases map to TRBD1. Germline V lookup: CDR1 SGHTA, CDR2 FQGNSA. CDR3 length equals 13 residues. V lost 4 bases and J lost 8; bases outside the gene matches: 4. CDR3 in amino acids: CASSYTTGDIQYF. CDR3 in DNA: TGTGCCAGCAGCTACACGACAGGGGACATTCAGTACTTC. Supplemented by reference TRBV7-2 and TRBJ2-4, the full variable domain reads GAGVSQSPSNKVTEKGKDVELRCDPISGHTALYWYRQSLGQGLEFLIYFQGNSAPDKSGLPSDRFSAERTGGSVSTLTIQRTQQEDSAVYLCASSYTTGDIQYFGAGTRLSVL.

This clonotype was observed many times. The chain combines TRBV20-1 with TRBJ2-7; 10 positions match TRBD1. The CDR3 consists of 13 residues. CDR1 is DFQATT and CDR2 is SNEGSKA in the germline V gene (reference sequence). V shed 6 bases and J 7 bases; nucleotides not matched to a gene: 9. CDR3 sequence: CSARGTGDIEQYF. For the CDR3, the DNA is TGCAGTGCCCGAGGGACAGGGGATATTGAGCAGTACTTC.

This clonotype was counted at least ten times. J is TRBJ1-1 and V is TRBV29-1; D might be TRBD1 (5 bases). Germline lookup yields CDR1 SQVTM and CDR2 ANQGSEA. The ends were cut back, 4 bases at V and 6 bases at J, with 12 bases in the middle. The CDR3 is 12 residues long. The CDR3 DNA reads as TGCAGCGTTGCGGCATTAGGGGCTGAAGCTTTCTTT. Encoded protein: CSVAALGAEAFF. Supplemented by reference TRBV29-1 and TRBJ1-1, the full variable domain reads SAVISQKPSRDICQRGTSLTIQCQVDSQVTMMFWYRQQPGQSLTLIATANQGSEATYESGFVIDKFPISRPNLTFSTLTVSNMSPEDSSIYLCSVAALGAEAFFGQGTRLTVV.